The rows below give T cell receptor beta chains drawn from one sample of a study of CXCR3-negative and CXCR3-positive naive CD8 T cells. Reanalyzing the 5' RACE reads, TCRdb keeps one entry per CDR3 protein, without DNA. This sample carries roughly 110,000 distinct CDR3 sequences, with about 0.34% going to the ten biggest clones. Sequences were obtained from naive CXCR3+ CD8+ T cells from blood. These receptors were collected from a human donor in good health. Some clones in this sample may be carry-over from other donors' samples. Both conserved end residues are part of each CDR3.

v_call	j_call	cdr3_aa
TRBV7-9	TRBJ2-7	CASSLPTAGGRF
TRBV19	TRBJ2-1	CASKFSGVYNEQFF
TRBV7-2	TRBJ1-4	CASSATTRVFRMKTNEKLFF
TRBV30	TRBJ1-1	CAWNWGGRTEAFF
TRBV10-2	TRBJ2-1	CASSESGLAGLNEQFF
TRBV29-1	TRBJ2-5	CSVVEDQETQYF
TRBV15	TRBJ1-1	CATSRDRGQANTEAFF
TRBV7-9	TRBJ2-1	CASGVPSYNEQFF
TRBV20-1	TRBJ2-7	CSARQLSSYEQYF
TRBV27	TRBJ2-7	CASTPMGGGSYEQYF
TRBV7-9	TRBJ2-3	CASSTRTVSSTDTQYF
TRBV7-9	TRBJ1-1	CAGRGGGNTEAFF
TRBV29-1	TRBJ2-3	CSVPADTDHTDTQYF
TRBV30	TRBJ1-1	CAWGFSGNTEAFF
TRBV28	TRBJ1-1	CASSFEGINTEAFF
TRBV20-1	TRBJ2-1	CSACGFFEDSVEGSYNEQFF
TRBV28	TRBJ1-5	CASSFRGNGQPQHF
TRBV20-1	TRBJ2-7	CSARDSMQAGVLYEQYF
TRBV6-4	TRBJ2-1	CASSDGTGGSYNEQFF
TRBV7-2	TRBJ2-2	CASSLELAGGHTGELFF
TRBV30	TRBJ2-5	CAWLYGPQETQYF
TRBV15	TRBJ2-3	CATSRDYWFSEFSDTQYF
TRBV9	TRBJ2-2	CASAPSGGALAGELFF
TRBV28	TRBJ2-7	CASKPSQGMSSYEQYF
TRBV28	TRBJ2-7	CASSFTGSAYEQYF
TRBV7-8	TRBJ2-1	CASSWTSGDNEQFF
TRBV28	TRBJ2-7	CASLPTALAGVSSYEQYF
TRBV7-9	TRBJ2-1	CASSFQTSGTYNEQFF